This TCR beta chain appears in the sequencing data of a study of shared clonotypes between healthy human individuals. The CDR3 spans 18 residues. Trimming removed 4 bases at V and 0 bases at J, with 20 bases between. Germline CDR1 is SGHTS and CDR2 is YDEGEE. Repertoires were generated with immunoSEQ multiplex PCR, while TCRdb's copy carries only in-frame clones and drops some. This table has roughly 2.6 million clones, about 92% appearing once. The source of this sequence is a man aged 18 to 30 in good health. The sequenced sample was naive CD4+ T cells sorted from blood. The subset denotes: CD45RA+ positively selected. The chain couples TRBV5-8 to TRBJ1-5; D might be TRBD1 (6 bases). The CDR3 region has the DNA TGTGCCAGCAGCCTGACGGACAGAGGTCGATATAGCAATCAGCCCCAGCATTTT. Protein sequence: CASSLTDRGRYSNQPQHF.